The entry below gives a single TCR beta chain sequence along with its context. Its antigen is still unknown. Profiling relied on immunoSEQ multiplex PCR, and the TCRdb table lists in-frame clones only, not all of them. The sample shows 200,000 or so clones, 80% to 90% of them seen only once. This sample is part of a study of T cell responses to AZD1222 COVID-19 vaccine. Study conclusions and caveats: Most donors were white British and more were female, and clonal diversity was possibly underestimated. Unmutated variant regions are reportedly the target of nearly half of TCRs that are spike-specific.

Per the germline V gene, CDR1 is MDHEN and CDR2 is SYDVKM. V shed 2 bases and J shed 5 bases, with 12 bases lying between them. The CDR3 contains 14 residues. Sequences were derived from peripheral blood, sampled on day 0 of MenACWY control vaccination. This TCR came from an adult in good health. The rearrangement uses TRBV28 and TRBJ2-5, with D hard to call. CDR3 region: CASSLKGPWETQYF. The CDR3 DNA is TGTGCCAGCAGTTTAAAGGGCCCGTGGGAGACCCAGTACTTC.